Each of the 14 T cell receptor beta chains below was sequenced from the same sample in a study of graft-versus-host responses after intestinal transplantation. These TCRs' antigens remain unknown. Assay used: immunoSEQ multiplex PCR; TCRdb lists only in-frame clones, some missing. Of about 94,000 clones in the sample, more than 85% were seen once. Sequenced here: unstimulated CD8+ T cells sorted from spleen or lymph node cells, sampled before intestinal transplant. The origin of the receptors is a human donor who received an intestinal transplant.

The chain links TRBV4-1 to TRBJ2-1; 12 positions agree with TRBD1. This CDR3 contains 19 residues. Trimming removed 3 bases from V and 0 bases from J; junction bases left unmatched: 9. CDR1 is MGHRA and CDR2 is YSYEKL in the germline V gene. The CDR3 reads CASSQGGPGQGASYNEQFF. The CDR3 coding sequence is TGCGCCAGCAGCCAGGGGGGTCCGGGACAGGGGGCCTCCTACAATGAGCAGTTCTTC.

CDR3 in amino acids: CASSLGRGGGTEAFF. For the CDR3, the DNA is TGCGCCAGCAGCCTCGGACGGGGGGGAGGCACTGAAGCTTTCTTT. The rearrangement links TRBV5-1 to TRBJ1-1, with TRBD1 as a possible D gene (5 bases). The CDR3 sequence is 15 residues long. Per germline, CDR1 SGHRS and CDR2 YFSETQ. Trimming took off 4 bases at V and 4 bases at J, with 17 bases between the two ends. The full variable domain, completed using reference TRBV5-1 and TRBJ1-1, is KAGVTQTPRYLIKTRGQQVTLSCSPISGHRSVSWYQQTPGQGLQFLFEYFSETQRNKGNFPGRFSGRQFSNSRSEMNVSTLELGDSALYLCASSLGRGGGTEAFFGQGTRLTVV.

This sequence joins TRBV4-1 and TRBJ1-5; the D gene is possibly TRBD1 (6 bases). V lost 2 bases to trimming and J lost 1 base, with 15 bases between them. Germline V gives CDR1 MGHRA, CDR2 YSYEKL. The CDR3 spans 17 residues. CDR3 coding DNA: TGCGCCAGCAGCCAAAAAACTGGGGGCCGGAGCAATCAGCCCCAGCATTTT. It yields the protein CASSQKTGGRSNQPQHF.

The V call is TRBV25-1, the J call TRBJ2-1, with 9 bases fitting TRBD1. CDR1 is MGHDK and CDR2 is SYGVNS in the germline V gene. The CDR3 spans 14 residues. V was clipped by 7 bases and J by 7 bases; unmatched bases: 8. DNA of the CDR3: TGTGCCAGCAATTTACAGGGGGCGGCGAATGAGCAGTTCTTC. It encodes CASNLQGAANEQFF.

The gene calls are TRBV29-1 and TRBJ2-1, with D hard to call. The CDR3 contains 12 residues. Germline V lookup: CDR1 SQVTM, CDR2 ANQGSEA. Trimming pared 7 bases from V and 6 bases from J, leaving 13 bases between. As DNA, the CDR3 is TGCAGCGCATTAGTGGTCTCCAATGAGCAGTTCTTC. The encoded protein is CSALVVSNEQFF.

V usage is TRBV7-3 and J usage is TRBJ2-5, with 14 bases that match TRBD2. V shed 5 bases and J 4 bases; nucleotides not matched to a gene: 3. The CDR3 length is 15 residues. Germline V gene data show CDR1 as SGHTA and CDR2 as FQGTGA. The CDR3 nucleotides read TGTGCCAGCAGCCGGACTAGCGGGAGGTCAGAGACCCAGTACTTC. It codes for CASSRTSGRSETQYF.

Only a few counts were recorded for this clone. This rearrangement joins TRBV2 to TRBJ1-2; D unclear. Germline CDR1 reads SNHLY; CDR2 reads FYNNEI. V lost 4 bases, J lost 2 bases, and 8 bases lay in between. The CDR3 totals 13 residues. The CDR3 DNA is TGTGCCAGCAGTGGACAAGGAAACTATGGCTACACCTTC. Translating it yields CASSGQGNYGYTF.

The genes are TRBV10-3 and TRBJ2-3, with TRBD2 matching 9 bases. The CDR3 runs to 17 residues. The V gene's germline CDR1 is ENHRY and CDR2 SYGVKD. Trimming cost V 0 bases and J 2 bases; bases outside gene matches: 6. CDR3 coding DNA: TGTGCCATCAGTGAGTCGATCGCGGGAGGGTTCACAGATACGCAGTATTTT. It encodes CAISESIAGGFTDTQYF.

The chain joins TRBV6-5 to TRBJ2-3, with D possibly being TRBD2 (5 bases). Germline V CDR1 and CDR2: MNHEY, SVGAGI. The CDR3 runs 12 residues. The ends were cut back, 6 bases at V and 4 bases at J, with 8 bases in the middle. The CDR3 loop is CASSGVPDTQYF. In DNA, the CDR3 is TGTGCCAGCAGCGGGGTCCCAGATACGCAGTATTTT.

The genes are TRBV13 and TRBJ2-5; 7 bases are a match to TRBD1. Trimming cost V 0 bases and J 5 bases; bases outside gene matches: 6. Germline V gives CDR1 PRHDT, CDR2 FYEKMQ (reference sequence). The CDR3 totals 15 residues. CDR3 residues: CASSLGDRPGETQYF. The CDR3 DNA reads TGTGCCAGCAGCTTAGGGGACAGGCCGGGGGAGACCCAGTACTTC.

The chain couples TRBV28 to TRBJ1-2; D unclear. V gave up 6 bases and J gave up 4 bases, with 12 bases separating them. CDR1 MDHEN and CDR2 SYDVKM come from the germline V gene. There are 13 residues in the CDR3. The CDR3 sequence: CASSPGAVYGYTF. The DNA of the CDR3 is TGTGCCAGCAGCCCAGGCGCAGTCTATGGCTACACCTTC.

The CDR3 loop is CASSAPLDRGGGNQPQHF. DNA of the CDR3: TGTGCCAGCAGCGCACCTTTGGACAGGGGTGGGGGCAATCAGCCCCAGCATTTT. The rearrangement uses TRBV7-9 and TRBJ1-5; 9 nucleotides match TRBD1. CDR1 is SEHNR, CDR2 FQNEAQ, per germline (reference sequence). CDR3 length equals 18 residues. The V and J ends lost 5 bases and 2 bases, in that order; junction bases with no gene match: 13.

CDR3 in DNA: TGCGCCAGCAGCCAAGATGGGGGGAGCGGGGCCTCCACAGATACGCAGTATTTT. Protein: CASSQDGGSGASTDTQYF. The chain carries TRBV4-3 and TRBJ2-3; 7 bases fit TRBD2. Unmatched junction bases numbered 11, after V lost 0 bases and J lost 2 bases. Germline lookup yields CDR1 LGHNA and CDR2 YSLEER. The CDR3 has 18 residues.

The J gene is TRBJ2-7, the V gene TRBV5-1, with a tentative D call TRBD1 (6 bases). This CDR3 comprises 20 residues. V shed 0 bases and J shed 3 bases, with 28 bases lying between them. The germline CDR1 and CDR2 sequences are SGHRS and YFSETQ. CDR3 sequence (DNA): TGCGCCAGCAGCTTGGTATCGTCCGGGATTACGGACAGCTTTAACTACGAGCAGTACTTC. It codes for CASSLVSSGITDSFNYEQYF. Full variable domain (missing parts from reference TRBV5-1 and TRBJ2-7): KAGVTQTPRYLIKTRGQQVTLSCSPISGHRSVSWYQQTPGQGLQFLFEYFSETQRNKGNFPGRFSGRQFSNSRSEMNVSTLELGDSALYLCASSLVSSGITDSFNYEQYFGPGTRLTVT.